A selection of T cell receptor beta chains follows, all from one sample in a study of blood T cell repertoires in COVID-19. Measured with immunoSEQ multiplex PCR; TCRdb has only the in-frame clones, and not every one. Found here are approximately 310,000 clones, around 87% of them singletons; the top ten hold 1%. The specimen sequenced was peripheral blood. The receptors were gathered from a man in his fifties or sixties with active or convalescent COVID-19. Each CDR3 is given with its conserved first and last residue. Fields, in order: clone size, J gene, V gene, D gene, CDR3 DNA, CDR3 protein. The D gene is left open where the match is weak. Rows may omit the clone size; those that give it use once, few, many or a size class.

NA,TRBJ1-6,TRBV19,NA,TGTGCCTCCAAGAGTAGTCGAACAGGGATTCGTTCACCCCTCCACTTT,CASKSSRTGIRSPLHF
NA,TRBJ2-1,TRBV6-5,TRBD1,TGTGCCAGCAGTTACTCGGCAGGGGGCAATGAGCAGTTCTTC,CASSYSAGGNEQFF
NA,TRBJ2-2,TRBV7-6,TRBD2,TGTGCCAGCAGCCTCGGGACTAGCGGCACCGGGGAGCTGTTTTTT,CASSLGTSGTGELFF
NA,TRBJ1-1,TRBV20-1,NA,TGCAGTGCTAAACAGAACACTGAAGCTTTCTTT,CSAKQNTEAFF
NA,TRBJ1-4,TRBV15,NA,TGTGCCACCAGCAGGGAGACAGGTTTTAATGAAAAACTGTTTTTT,CATSRETGFNEKLFF
NA,TRBJ1-2,TRBV6-2/TRBV6-3,NA,TGTGCCAGCATCCCCTCGGCGGTAACTATGGACTACACCTTC,CASIPSAVTMDYTF
NA,TRBJ1-6,TRBV5-5,NA,TGTGCCAGCAGCATAAGATCGAGCCCAAGTTCACCCCTCCACTTT,CASSIRSSPSSPLHF
once,TRBJ2-7,TRBV14,NA,TGTGCCAGCAGCCAAGCGGACAGTTTCTACGAGCAGTACTTC,CASSQADSFYEQYF
NA,TRBJ1-5,TRBV5-8,TRBD1,TGTGCCAGCAGCTTGGAACAGGGGGCGCGAGGTCAGCCCCAGCATTTT,CASSLEQGARGQPQHF
NA,TRBJ1-1,TRBV7-3,TRBD1,TGTGCCAGCAGCAGACAGGGGGACACTGAAGCTTTCTTT,CASSRQGDTEAFF
NA,TRBJ2-2,TRBV7-2,NA,TGTGCCAGCAGCTTATCCCTCCGGGGAACCGGGGAGCTGTTTTTT,CASSLSLRGTGELFF
few,TRBJ2-5,TRBV7-3,TRBD1,TGTGCCAGCAGCTCTGGACAGGGAGAGACCCAGTACTTC,CASSSGQGETQYF
NA,TRBJ1-2,TRBV30,TRBD1,TGTGCCTGGAGTACAAGGACAGGGAATAACTATGGCTACACCTTC,CAWSTRTGNNYGYTF
NA,TRBJ1-3,TRBV18,NA,TGTGCCAGCTCAGGATCACGGGGAGCCTCTGGAAACACCATATATTTT,CASSGSRGASGNTIYF
NA,TRBJ2-1,TRBV7-3,TRBD2,TGTGCCAGCAGCTCCGCAAGCGGGGGGGTCTGGAATGAGCAGTTCTTC,CASSSASGGVWNEQFF
NA,TRBJ2-3,TRBV7-3,NA,TGTGCCAGCAGCTTAACGTTGCTTGGAGGGGCGCAAGATACGCAGTATTTT,CASSLTLLGGAQDTQYF
NA,TRBJ1-2,TRBV5-1,TRBD1,TGCGCCAGCAGCTTTGGGCGGACAGGGGGCGATGGAAGCTACACCTTC,CASSFGRTGGDGSYTF
NA,TRBJ1-1,TRBV7-2,TRBD1,TGTGCCAGCAGCGTTCAAGGGGGCGCGGGGACTGAAGCTTTCTTT,CASSVQGGAGTEAFF
NA,TRBJ2-1,TRBV2,TRBD2,TGTGCCAGCAGCCCGGGACTAGCGGGAGGAGGCTACAATGAGCAGTTCTTC,CASSPGLAGGGYNEQFF
NA,TRBJ2-1,TRBV6-6,TRBD2,TGTGCCAGCAATATCCCTAGCGGGGGTTACAATGAGCAGTTCTTC,CASNIPSGGYNEQFF
NA,TRBJ2-1,TRBV11-2,TRBD1,TGTGCCAGCAGCTCACCCGGGACAGGGTTCAATGAGCAGTTCTTC,CASSSPGTGFNEQFF
NA,TRBJ2-7,TRBV4-2,NA,TGTGCCAGCAGCCAGAACAGGGAATCCTCCTACGAGCAGTACTTC,CASSQNRESSYEQYF
NA,TRBJ2-7,TRBV10-3,NA,TGTGCCATCAGACAAGACGGAGCCTACGAGCAGTACTTC,CAIRQDGAYEQYF
once,TRBJ1-5,TRBV28,NA,TGTGCCAGCAGCCTGGGTGGAGGCAATCAGCCCCAGCATTTT,CASSLGGGNQPQHF
NA,TRBJ2-2,TRBV28,TRBD1,TGTGCCAGCCAGACAGGGGAGAACACCGGGGAGCTGTTTTTT,CASQTGENTGELFF
once,TRBJ1-4,TRBV5-6,TRBD1,TGTGCCAGCAGCGCCGACAGGGGGGGCGGTGAAAAACTGTTTTTT,CASSADRGGGEKLFF
NA,TRBJ2-7,TRBV2,NA,TGTGCCAGCAGTTTCCAGGGGTACGAGCAGTACTTC,CASSFQGYEQYF
NA,TRBJ2-2,TRBV6-2/TRBV6-3,NA,TGTGCCAGCAGTAGGGGGGGGACAAGTACCGGGGAGCTGTTTTTT,CASSRGGTSTGELFF
NA,TRBJ1-1,TRBV7-9,TRBD1,TGTGCCAGCAGCCTAACGCCCCGACAGGGGGACACTGAAGCTTTCTTT,CASSLTPRQGDTEAFF
NA,TRBJ2-3,TRBV29-1,NA,TGCAGCGTTGAATCGCACAGCATCCCAGATACGCAGTATTTT,CSVESHSIPDTQYF
NA,TRBJ1-4,TRBV7-6,NA,TGTGCCAGCAGCTCCAGGGGAGCTACTAATGAAAAACTGTTTTTT,CASSSRGATNEKLFF
NA,TRBJ2-1,TRBV10-3,NA,TGTGCCACCCTAACAGGGACCCCCCACAATGAGCAGTTCTTC,CATLTGTPHNEQFF
NA,TRBJ1-6,TRBV28,NA,TGTGCCAGCAGTTTCCCCCCCGGGGGGAGCTCCTATAATTCACCCCTCCACTTT,CASSFPPGGSSYNSPLHF
once,TRBJ2-5,TRBV20-1,NA,TGCAGTGCTAGTTACACCGGGACTTTAGGAGAGACCCAGTACTTC,CSASYTGTLGETQYF
NA,TRBJ2-1,TRBV12-5,TRBD2,TGTGCTAGTGCCACCCACCCCCCGGGGACCCTCTTGGTGCAGCGGGAGGCCGACAATGAGCAGTTCTTC,CASATHPPGTLLVQREADNEQFF
NA,TRBJ1-2,TRBV5-5,NA,TGTGCCAGCAGCTGGGACACCTATGGCTACACCTTC,CASSWDTYGYTF
NA,TRBJ1-3,TRBV5-1,NA,TGCGCCAGCAGCCCCGGGGGGCCCCTCTCTGGAAACACCATATATTTT,CASSPGGPLSGNTIYF
NA,TRBJ2-5,TRBV5-1,NA,TGCGCCAGCAGCTTGCTTGGGCAGCAAGAGACCCAGTACTTC,CASSLLGQQETQYF
few,TRBJ2-3,TRBV7-9,TRBD2,TGTGCCAGCAGCTTGGGGGGGACAGATACGCAGTATTTT,CASSLGGTDTQYF
NA,TRBJ2-3,TRBV5-1,NA,TGCGCCAGCAGCTTAGGGGGAAGCACAGATACGCAGTATTTT,CASSLGGSTDTQYF
NA,TRBJ2-1,TRBV11-2,TRBD2,TGTGCCAGCAGCTTCTCTAGCGGGGGGTTCAATGAGCAGTTCTTC,CASSFSSGGFNEQFF
NA,TRBJ2-1,TRBV15,TRBD2,TGTGCCACCAGCGACGGCAGGCGGGGGGGAATGGGAGGGCAGTTCTTC,CATSDGRRGGMGGQFF
NA,TRBJ2-5,TRBV19,NA,TGTGCCAGTAGTACGCAAGAGACCCAGTACTTC,CASSTQETQYF
NA,TRBJ1-2,TRBV13,NA,TGTGCCAGCAGCTTAGGAGGGCGGGCAGTAACCCTCTTATATGGCTACACCTTC,CASSLGGRAVTLLYGYTF
NA,TRBJ1-4,TRBV30,TRBD1,TGTGCCTGGAGTGGCAGGGGGCGTGATGAAAAACTGTTTTTT,CAWSGRGRDEKLFF
NA,TRBJ2-7,TRBV5-1,TRBD2,TGCGCCAGCAGCTTGTATCCGGGACTAGCTTACGAGCAGTACTTC,CASSLYPGLAYEQYF
NA,TRBJ1-4,TRBV19,NA,TGTGCCAGTAGCCCAGTGGACACCTCTAATGAAAAACTGTTTTTT,CASSPVDTSNEKLFF
NA,TRBJ2-3,TRBV25-1,TRBD2,TGTGCCAGCAGTGTGGCTAGCGGGAGCACAGATACGCAGTATTTT,CASSVASGSTDTQYF
NA,TRBJ2-1,TRBV6-5,TRBD2,TGTGCCAGCAGCCGACTAGCGGGAGGTAAGAATGAGCAGTTCTTC,CASSRLAGGKNEQFF
once,TRBJ2-3,TRBV11-3,TRBD2,TGTGCCAGCAGCGCAGGACTAGCGGGATCCACAGATACGCAGTATTTT,CASSAGLAGSTDTQYF
few,TRBJ1-5,TRBV6-5,NA,TGTGCCAGCAGTTTCGCCGGTAACAATCAGCCCCAGCATTTT,CASSFAGNNQPQHF